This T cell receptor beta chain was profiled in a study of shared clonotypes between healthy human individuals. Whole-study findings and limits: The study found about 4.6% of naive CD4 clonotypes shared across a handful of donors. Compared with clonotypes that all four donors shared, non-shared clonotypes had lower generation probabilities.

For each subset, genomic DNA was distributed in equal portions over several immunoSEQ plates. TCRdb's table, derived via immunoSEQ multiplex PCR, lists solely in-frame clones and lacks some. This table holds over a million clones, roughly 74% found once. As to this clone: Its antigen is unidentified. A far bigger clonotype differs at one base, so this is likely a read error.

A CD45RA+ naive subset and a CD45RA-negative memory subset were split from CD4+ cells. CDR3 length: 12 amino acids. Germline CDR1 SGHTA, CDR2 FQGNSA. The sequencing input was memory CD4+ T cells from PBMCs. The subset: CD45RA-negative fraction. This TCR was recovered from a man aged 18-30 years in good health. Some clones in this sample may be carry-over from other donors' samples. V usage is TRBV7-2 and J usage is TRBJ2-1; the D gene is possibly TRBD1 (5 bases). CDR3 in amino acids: CASSPGYNEPFF. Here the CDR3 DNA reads TGTGCCAGCAGCCCAGGGTACAATGAGCCGTTCTTC.